This TCR beta chain was retrieved from a study of cytomegalovirus exposure and HLA in healthy donors. The PCR made use of 60 Vbeta and 13 Jbeta primers. Sequencing used immunoSEQ multiplex PCR; TCRdb keeps in-frame clones, though not all of them. The repertoire shows around 50,000 clones; the top ten hold about 2.3%. General study points: Analyzed later, association rates of TCRs varied across HLA loci, with DRB1 most and HLA-C fewest. The authors assumed roughly uniform sequencing depth across donors for presence/absence analyses.

CDR3 size: 15 residues. V shed 4 bases, J shed 4 bases, and the junction held 9 bases outside the gene matches. Germline V gene sequence: CDR1 MNHEY, CDR2 SVGAGI. Concerning this clone: The antigen is undetermined.

This chain links TRBV6-5 with TRBJ1-2, with 7 bases lining up with TRBD1. The source of this sequence is a female donor in good health and CMV-seronegative. Input material: PBMCs. CDR3 nucleotides: TGTGCCAGCAGTTCCCCAGGGGGGAGACCCTATGGCTACACCTTC. This translates into CASSSPGGRPYGYTF.